The 8 T cell receptor beta chains below all came from one sample that was sequenced in a study of molecular identifiers for immune sequencing clone quantification. TCRdb independently ran MiXCR on the PCR reads; one entry per CDR3 protein. The sample yields some 680,000 distinct CDR3 sequences, 25% seen once. Sequencing input: naive CD8+ T cells from blood, with Jurkat cell RNA spiked in. Subset given: FACS-sorted CD8+CD4-CCR7+CD45RA+ naive T cells. All receptors come from a human donor in good health. Some libraries in this study had Jurkat cell RNA spiked in.

Of note for this clonotype: As the CDR3 is not closed by the conserved phenylalanine or tryptophan, this likely results from a read error. The V and J genes are TRBV6-5 and TRBJ1-1; the match to TRBD1 covers 9 bases. With V trimmed by 8 bases and J by 1 base, 5 bases remained unmatched. Germline CDR1 reads MNHEY; CDR2 reads SVGAGI. The CDR3 runs 14 residues. CDR3 DNA sequence: TGTGCCAGCGGAACAGGGGGCGGGAACACTGAAGCTTTCATT. Its translation is CASGTGGGNTEAFI.

This clonotype has a handful of counts. This chain joins TRBV20-1 and TRBJ2-4, with 9 positions matching TRBD2. Germline loops: CDR1 DFQATT, CDR2 SNEGSKA (reference sequence). V shed 4 bases, J shed 8 bases, and the junction held 12 bases outside the gene matches. This CDR3 contains 15 residues. CDR3 residues: CSANGRAGGPHIQYF. DNA for the CDR3: TGCAGTGCTAACGGGCGTGCGGGAGGGCCGCACATTCAGTACTTC.

The genes are TRBV20-1 and TRBJ2-7; 15 bases map to TRBD2. J gave up 6 bases and V 6 bases, and 6 bases lay outside the gene matches. The CDR3 totals 14 residues. CDR1 and CDR2 (germline): DFQATT, SNEGSKA (reference sequence). The DNA of the CDR3 is TGCAGTGCACTATGGGGACTAGCGGGAGGCGAGCAGTACTTC. Its translation is CSALWGLAGGEQYF.

There are many counts of this clonotype. The chain has TRBV7-2 and TRBJ2-3; 8 bases map to TRBD2. Trimming cost V 5 bases and J 2 bases; bases outside gene matches: 3. This CDR3 has 14 amino acids. The V gene's germline CDR1 is SGHTA and CDR2 FQGNSA. CDR3 protein: CASSRTSLTDTQYF. CDR3 bases: TGTGCCAGCAGCCGGACTAGCCTCACAGATACGCAGTATTTT.

This clonotype came up a few times. The chain is built from TRBV5-4 and TRBJ1-2; maybe TRBD1 (6 bases). Germline V lookup: CDR1 SGHNT, CDR2 YYREEE (reference sequence). The CDR3 is made up of 18 amino acids. V lost 4 bases, J lost 1 base, and 23 bases lay in between. The CDR3 DNA follows: TGTGCCAGCAGCGCGGAAACAGGGCTCCTTGCTATTAACTATGGCTACACCTTC. This gives the protein CASSAETGLLAINYGYTF. Together with reference TRBV5-4 and TRBJ1-2, the CDR3 gives the full variable domain: ETGVTQSPTHLIKTRGQQVTLRCSSQSGHNTVSWYQQALGQGPQFIFQYYREEENGRGNFPPRFSGLQFPNYSSELNVNALELDDSALYLCASSAETGLLAINYGYTFGSGTRLTVV.

A word on this clonotype: A read error is possible here, since a much larger clone lies one base away. This chain connects TRBV4-3 to TRBJ1-4; D is undetermined. The CDR3 extends over 14 amino acids. Germline CDR1 and CDR2: LGHNA and YSLEER. CDR3 in amino acids: CASSQEVIGEKLCF. The CDR3 DNA reads TGCGCCAGCAGCCAAGAAGTCATCGGTGAAAAACTGTGTTTT.

This clonotype was picked up a small number of times. V and J are TRBV15 and TRBJ1-5, with unresolved D. This CDR3 is built from 14 residues. Trimming took 0 bases from V and 7 from J, leaving 10 bases between them. Germline CDR1 reads LNHNV; CDR2 reads YYDKDF (reference sequence). The CDR3 loop reads CATSRDFGGQPQHF. The CDR3 nucleotides read TGTGCCACCAGCAGAGATTTCGGAGGACAGCCCCAGCATTTT. Together with reference TRBV15 and TRBJ1-5, the CDR3 gives the full variable domain: DAMVIQNPRYQVTQFGKPVTLSCSQTLNHNVMYWYQQKSSQAPKLLFHYYDKDFNNEADTPDNFQSRRPNTSFCFLDIRSPGLGDTAMYLCATSRDFGGQPQHFGDGTRLSIL.

The chain has TRBV6-1 and TRBJ2-7, with D hard to call. This CDR3 region has 17 residues. The V end was cut by 4 bases, the J end by 3 bases, with 22 bases between. The V gene's germline CDR1 is MNHNS and CDR2 SASEGT. The CDR3 coding sequence is TGTGCCAGCAGTGTTCCCCTAGTGGGCGCCGCATTCTACGAGCAGTACTTC. It encodes CASSVPLVGAAFYEQYF.